These T cell receptor beta chains were read from a single sample in a study of beta chain features in type 1 diabetes. This table comes from immunoSEQ multiplex PCR, and its TCRdb copy is limited to in-frame clones, with some not included. The data show hundreds of thousands of clones, over 11% seen once. Sequencing used naive CD4+ T cells from blood. The origin of the receptors is a man in his late teens or twenties with type 1 diabetes. CDR3s include the opening cysteine and the closing phenylalanine or tryptophan. Fields, in order: J gene, V gene, clone size, D gene, CDR3 protein, CDR3 DNA. The D gene is left open where the match is weak. Size values are once, few and many counts, or a class for expanded clones, and some rows have none.

J gene: TRBJ2-7; V gene: TRBV9; clone size: few; D gene: .; CDR3 protein: CASSPSSYEQYF; CDR3 DNA: TGTGCCAGCAGCCCGAGCTCCTACGAGCAGTACTTC
J gene: TRBJ1-1; V gene: TRBV29-1; clone size: .; D gene: .; CDR3 protein: CSVVIFGGLNTEAFF; CDR3 DNA: TGCAGCGTTGTCATCTTTGGGGGGTTGAACACTGAAGCTTTCTTT
J gene: TRBJ2-6; V gene: TRBV27; clone size: few; D gene: .; CDR3 protein: CASSLGYSGANVLTF; CDR3 DNA: TGTGCCAGCAGTTTGGGGTACTCTGGGGCCAACGTCCTGACTTTC
J gene: TRBJ2-7; V gene: TRBV30; clone size: .; D gene: .; CDR3 protein: CAWSRGARSGYEQYF; CDR3 DNA: TGTGCCTGGAGTCGGGGAGCTCGTAGCGGATACGAGCAGTACTTC
J gene: TRBJ2-5; V gene: TRBV29-1; clone size: .; D gene: .; CDR3 protein: CSTRSGKETQYF; CDR3 DNA: TGCAGCACTCGTAGCGGTAAAGAGACCCAGTACTTC
J gene: TRBJ1-2; V gene: TRBV5-6; clone size: .; D gene: .; CDR3 protein: CASSLWGNYGYTF; CDR3 DNA: TGTGCCAGCAGCTTGTGGGGGAACTATGGCTACACCTTC
J gene: TRBJ2-3; V gene: TRBV5-1; clone size: few; D gene: TRBD2; CDR3 protein: CASVLAGGGPDTQYF; CDR3 DNA: TGCGCCAGCGTTCTGGCGGGAGGGGGCCCAGATACGCAGTATTTT
J gene: TRBJ2-1; V gene: TRBV5-4; clone size: .; D gene: TRBD1; CDR3 protein: CASSAGTGDYNEQFF; CDR3 DNA: TGTGCCAGCAGCGCCGGGACAGGGGACTACAATGAGCAGTTCTTC
J gene: TRBJ2-1; V gene: TRBV6-5; clone size: .; D gene: .; CDR3 protein: CASSSQGHEQFF; CDR3 DNA: TGTGCCAGCAGCTCCCAGGGGCATGAGCAGTTCTTC
J gene: TRBJ1-2; V gene: TRBV20-1; clone size: few; D gene: .; CDR3 protein: CSVYRDGYTF; CDR3 DNA: TGCAGTGTTTACAGGGATGGCTACACCTTC
J gene: TRBJ2-5; V gene: TRBV29-1; clone size: few; D gene: .; CDR3 protein: CSVLLGGPGGTQYF; CDR3 DNA: TGCAGCGTTTTGCTCGGGGGGCCCGGGGGGACCCAGTACTTC
J gene: TRBJ1-6; V gene: TRBV13; clone size: .; D gene: .; CDR3 protein: CASSFQGGSSPLHF; CDR3 DNA: TGTGCCAGCAGCTTCCAGGGCGGAAGTTCACCCCTCCACTTT
J gene: TRBJ2-2; V gene: TRBV18; clone size: .; D gene: .; CDR3 protein: CASSPPAGELFF; CDR3 DNA: TGTGCCAGCTCACCACCGGCCGGGGAGCTGTTTTTT
J gene: TRBJ2-3; V gene: TRBV29-1; clone size: .; D gene: .; CDR3 protein: CSVVGGARDTQYF; CDR3 DNA: TGCAGCGTTGTAGGTGGGGCGAGAGATACGCAGTATTTT
J gene: TRBJ2-5; V gene: TRBV7-6; clone size: .; D gene: .; CDR3 protein: CASSSSETQYF; CDR3 DNA: TGTGCCAGCAGCTCGAGTGAGACCCAGTACTTC